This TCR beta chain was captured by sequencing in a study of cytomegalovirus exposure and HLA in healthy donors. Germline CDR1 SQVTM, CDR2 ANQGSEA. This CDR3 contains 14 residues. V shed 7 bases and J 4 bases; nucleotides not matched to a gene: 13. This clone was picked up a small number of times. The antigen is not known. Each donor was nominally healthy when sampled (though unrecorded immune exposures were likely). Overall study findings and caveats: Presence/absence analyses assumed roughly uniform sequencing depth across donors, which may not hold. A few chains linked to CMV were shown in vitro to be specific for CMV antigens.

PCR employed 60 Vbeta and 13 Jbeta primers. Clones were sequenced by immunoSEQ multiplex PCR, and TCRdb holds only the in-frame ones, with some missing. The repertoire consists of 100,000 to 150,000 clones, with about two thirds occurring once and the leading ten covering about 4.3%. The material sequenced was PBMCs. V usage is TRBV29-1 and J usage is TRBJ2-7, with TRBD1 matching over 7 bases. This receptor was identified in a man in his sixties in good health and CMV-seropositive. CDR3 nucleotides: TGCAGCGCCCGGAAAGGGGGCCGGGCATACGAGCAGTACTTC. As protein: CSARKGGRAYEQYF.